This record concerns one T cell receptor (beta chain) sequence. Its antigen remains unidentified. This sample is part of a study of T-cell memory formation after mild COVID-19. General study findings and limits: Contracting CD8+ clones were enriched in EMRA, CD4+ mainly in CM and EM.

TCRdb ran MiXCR on the 5' RACE reads and lists one entry per CDR3 protein. The sample has 550,000 to 700,000 distinct CDR3 sequences, under 20% seen once; the top ten hold around 11%. V dropped 3 bases and J dropped 5; count of bases not matched to a gene: 12. Per the germline V gene, CDR1 is MGHRA and CDR2 is YSYEKL. The CDR3 is made up of 17 amino acids. The sequence was collected from an adult woman who had mild COVID-19 (a few samples of this study predate the infection). Cell type and time point are not known. The sequencing sample was made of PBMCs or a T cell subset sorted from them (not recorded which). The chain recombines TRBV4-1 with TRBJ2-5; 10 nucleotides agree with TRBD1. DNA of the CDR3: TGCGCCAGCAGCCAGAGGGACCGGACAGGGGGTTCCGAGACCCAGTACTTC. This gives the protein CASSQRDRTGGSETQYF.